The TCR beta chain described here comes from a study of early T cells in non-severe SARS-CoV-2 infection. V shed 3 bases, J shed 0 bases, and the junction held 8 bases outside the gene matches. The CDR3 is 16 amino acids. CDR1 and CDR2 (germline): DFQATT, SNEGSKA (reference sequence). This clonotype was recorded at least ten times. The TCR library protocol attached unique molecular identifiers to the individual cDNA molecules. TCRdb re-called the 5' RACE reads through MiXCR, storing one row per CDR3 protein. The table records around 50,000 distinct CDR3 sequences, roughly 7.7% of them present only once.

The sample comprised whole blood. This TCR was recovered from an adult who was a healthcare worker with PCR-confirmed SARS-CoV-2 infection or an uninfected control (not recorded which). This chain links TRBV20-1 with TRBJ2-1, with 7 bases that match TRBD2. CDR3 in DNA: TGCAGTGCTAGCACTAGACTAGCTAGCTCCTACAATGAGCAGTTCTTC. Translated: CSASTRLASSYNEQFF.